The rows below give T cell receptor beta chains drawn from one sample of a study of Graves' ophthalmopathy and Graves' hyperthyroidism. Via MiXCR, TCRdb re-called the multiplex PCR reads, giving one row per CDR3 protein. The sample has some 520,000 distinct CDR3 sequences; approximately 14% are singletons. Input material: blood. Receptors were obtained from a woman younger than 45 with Graves' ophthalmopathy. Both conserved end residues are part of each CDR3.

TRBV12-3/TRBV12-4,TRBJ2-7,CASSVSLRYEQYF
TRBV4-1,TRBJ2-2,CASSRRPTGFDTGELFF
TRBV6-1,TRBJ1-2,CASSVVHREIYGYTF
TRBV24-1,TRBJ2-2,CATSGRGTSGNTGELFF
TRBV27,TRBJ2-7,CASSWAESGEQYF
TRBV4-1,TRBJ2-4,CASSQVQGGNIQYF
TRBV24-1,TRBJ2-2,CATSHSGGQTTGELFF
TRBV12-3/TRBV12-4,TRBJ1-1,CASSLGGAGTAFF
TRBV6-5,TRBJ2-2,CASSYGQQIGELFF
TRBV12-3/TRBV12-4,TRBJ2-5,CASSSALRTTGETQYF
TRBV25-1,TRBJ2-7,CQGPGTGNDNEPYF
TRBV2,TRBJ1-6,CASSGQGRNSPLHF
TRBV6-5,TRBJ2-5,CASSPTGGRETQYF
TRBV7-8,TRBJ1-5,CASSRMGRVVLNQPQHF
TRBV24-1,TRBJ2-5,CATSDWGSAQETQYF
TRBV19,TRBJ2-2,CASSIRGQGVANTGELFF
TRBV6-1,TRBJ2-5,CAACLAGGRETQYF
TRBV7-3,TRBJ2-2,CASSTAGELFF
TRBV6-1,TRBJ2-5,CASRSGQGRETQYF
TRBV20-1,TRBJ2-7,CSARETGYEQYF
TRBV2,TRBJ1-2,CASRGEGGLSYGYTF
TRBV28,TRBJ1-5,CASNRGDNQPQHF
TRBV10-3,TRBJ2-2,CAISEDPRTGELFF
TRBV5-1,TRBJ2-2,CASSLEAPGELFF
TRBV5-1,TRBJ2-7,CASSRQVPSSYEQYF
TRBV29-1,TRBJ2-7,CSVGRSGAYEQYF
TRBV2,TRBJ1-1,CASSESTGTGVEAFF
TRBV7-2,TRBJ2-7,CASSLLRGHEQYF
TRBV6-5,TRBJ2-7,CASSYSMGRGTYDQYF
TRBV20-1,TRBJ1-2,CSARVSAGDYGYTF
TRBV28,TRBJ1-5,CASSQLTGTGRQPQHF
TRBV7-8,TRBJ2-7,CASSRLDPYEQYF
TRBV27,TRBJ1-1,CASSPRDSFLRNTEAFF
TRBV12-3/TRBV12-4,TRBJ1-5,CASRQTPGPQHF
TRBV30,TRBJ1-2,CAWSWLTAVNDWDYGYAF
TRBV15,TRBJ1-2,CATSRDRRDGYTF
TRBV3-1,TRBJ2-5,CASSVRGSGMEETQYF
TRBV18,TRBJ2-5,CASSIPGLAGGQETQYF
TRBV20-1,TRBJ2-2,CSGTDGTGELFF
TRBV30,TRBJ1-1,CASDQGGDTEAFF
TRBV29-1,TRBJ1-2,CSVDYREYGYTF
TRBV6-2/TRBV6-3,TRBJ2-7,CASSYSIRSPGESYEQYF
TRBV30,TRBJ1-1,CAWSPYRDNTEAFF
TRBV11-1,TRBJ2-6,CASSPRDRGRAAGANVLTF
TRBV25-1,TRBJ2-2,CASSELPLRGAANTGELFF
TRBV11-2,TRBJ2-5,CASRLGLGRETQYF
TRBV4-1,TRBJ1-2,CASSQEGTRGAGNGYTF
TRBV4-2,TRBJ1-3,CASSQVSAFSGNTIYF
TRBV6-2/TRBV6-3,TRBJ2-7,CASSSSAAYEQYF
TRBV6-1,TRBJ2-7,CASSEGLAVNYEQYF
TRBV10-2,TRBJ2-7,CASSGGTSGKYYEQYF
TRBV12-3/TRBV12-4,TRBJ1-6,CASSTADYNSPLHF
TRBV20-1,TRBJ2-2,CSARAGTAEKTGELFF
TRBV12-3/TRBV12-4,TRBJ2-7,CASSPGPAGEQYF